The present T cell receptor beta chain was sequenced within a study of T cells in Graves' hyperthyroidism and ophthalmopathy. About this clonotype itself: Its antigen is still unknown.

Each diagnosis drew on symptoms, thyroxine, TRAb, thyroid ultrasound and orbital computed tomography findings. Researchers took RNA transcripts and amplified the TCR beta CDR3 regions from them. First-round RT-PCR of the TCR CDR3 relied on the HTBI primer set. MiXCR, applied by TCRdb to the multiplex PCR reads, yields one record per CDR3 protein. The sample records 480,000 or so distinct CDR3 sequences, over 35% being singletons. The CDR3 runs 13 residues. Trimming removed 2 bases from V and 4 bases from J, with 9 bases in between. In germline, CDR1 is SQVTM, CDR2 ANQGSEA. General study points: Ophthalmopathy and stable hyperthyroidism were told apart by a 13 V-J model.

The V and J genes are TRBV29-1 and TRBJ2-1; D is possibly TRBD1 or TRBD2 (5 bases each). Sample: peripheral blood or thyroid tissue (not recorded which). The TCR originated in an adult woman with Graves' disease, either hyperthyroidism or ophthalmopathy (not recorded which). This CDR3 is CSVERGSYNEQFF. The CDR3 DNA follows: TGCAGCGTTGAACGGGGCAGTTACAATGAGCAGTTCTTC.